Shown below are 19 T cell receptor beta chains from a single sample sequenced in a study of shared clonotypes between healthy human individuals (dated by TCRdb to 2018 to 2020). CD8 naive samples were obtained by positive selection for CCR7 among CD45RO-negative cells, yielding a CD45RA+CCR7+ population from which TemRA cells were excluded. To prepare the library, the immunoSEQ multiplex PCR assay was applied. TCRdb took this table from immuneACCESS and kept in-frame rearrangements with V and J called. Such tables lack part of the clones; where checked against another copy, unresolved V genes explain under half of the gap, and the rest is unexplained. A total of about 2 million clones appear in this sample, approximately 94% of them only once. 0.9% to 1.5% of the sample rests with the top ten. Material: naive CD8+ T cells sorted from blood. The sample's cell subset or site label is to be understood as: CD45RA+CCR7+. Receptor source: a man between 18 and 29 years old in good health.

The rearrangement uses TRBV7-2 and TRBJ2-1; D remains unclear. The length of the CDR3 is 12 residues. The V gene lost 7 bases and the J gene lost 9 bases, with 13 bases spanning the gap. Germline values: CDR1 SGHTA, CDR2 FQGNSA. As DNA, the CDR3 is TGTGCCAGCACCCCGGGCGCTGTTGAGCAGTTCTTC. Residues: CASTPGAVEQFF.

The table lists this clone with a count of one. This sequence joins TRBV30 and TRBJ2-7; the D is unclear. The CDR3 has 11 amino acids. Trimming took 5 bases from V and 3 from J, leaving 8 bases between them. The germline CDR1 and CDR2 sequences are GTSNPN and SVGIG (reference sequence). DNA for the CDR3: TGTGCCTGGGACGCCGGCTACGAGCAGTACTTC. Translated: CAWDAGYEQYF.

J is TRBJ2-7 and V is TRBV14; possibly TRBD2 for D (7 bases). Germline-derived CDR1 and CDR2 are SGHDN and FVKESK. Trimming left V 4 bases short and J 2 bases short, with 15 bases between. CDR3 length: 15 residues. The CDR3 protein is CASSPLGGGAYEQYF. Written as DNA, the CDR3 is TGTGCCAGCAGCCCCCTGGGAGGGGGTGCCTACGAGCAGTACTTC.

Concerning this clone itself: This same CDR3 is encoded by further DNA sequences in the sample. The chain combines TRBV7-9 with TRBJ2-2, with 10 positions matching TRBD2. The CDR3 is 16 residues long. The germline CDR1 and CDR2 sequences are SEHNR and FQNEAQ (reference sequence). The V gene end was trimmed by 2 bases and the J gene end by 3 bases; junction bases not matched to a gene: 3. The CDR3 nucleotides read TGTGCCAGCAGCTTACCCCTAGCGGGAGACACCGGGGAGCTGTTTTTT. Translation gives CASSLPLAGDTGELFF.

The chain recombines TRBV13 with TRBJ2-7; no definite D call. Germline assignment: CDR1 PRHDT and CDR2 FYEKMQ (reference sequence). Trimming cost V 4 bases and J 5 bases, with 9 bases left between them. CDR3 length: 12 residues. CDR3 sequence: CASSWAEDEQYF. CDR3 bases: TGTGCCAGCAGCTGGGCTGAAGACGAGCAGTACTTC.

As concerns this clone: The identical CDR3 is also encoded by other nucleotide sequences in the sample. CDR3 bases: TGCGCCAGCAGCCAAGATTCGCGGGTCGATGAGCAGTTCTTC. This codes for CASSQDSRVDEQFF. The chain links TRBV4-3 to TRBJ2-1; tentative D call: TRBD2 (5 bases). Per the germline V gene, CDR1 is LGHNA and CDR2 is YSLEER. V gave up 0 bases and J gave up 8 bases, with 11 bases separating them. This CDR3 contains 14 residues.

This sequence joins TRBV4-1 and TRBJ2-5; D unresolved. CDR3 size: 14 residues. V shed 4 bases and J shed 4 bases, with 13 bases lying between them. Looked up from germline, CDR1 is MGHRA and CDR2 is YSYEKL. The DNA for the CDR3 is TGCGCCAGCAGCCCTCGTAGGGTCCGAGAGACCCAGTACTTC. As protein: CASSPRRVRETQYF.

This chain links TRBV10-2 with TRBJ2-3; tentative D call: TRBD2 (6 bases). The CDR3 runs 15 residues. The germline gives CDR1 WSHSY, CDR2 SAAADI. V shed 2 bases and J shed 1 base, with 10 bases lying between them. The CDR3 sequence: CASSEGLKGTDTQYF. DNA of the CDR3: TGCGCCAGCAGTGAGGGACTAAAAGGCACAGATACGCAGTATTTT.

J is TRBJ2-1 and V is TRBV4-3; D gene unclear. Trimming removed 0 bases from V and 4 bases from J, with 10 bases in between. The CDR3 runs 15 residues. Germline assignment: CDR1 LGHNA and CDR2 YSLEER. CDR3 DNA: TGCGCCAGCAGCCAAGAAGCTGACGATTACAATGAGCAGTTCTTC. Translation: CASSQEADDYNEQFF.

A remark on this clone: The junction shows a germline mismatch at one end, possibly a read error. The rearrangement joins TRBV6-1 to TRBJ2-1, with 13 positions matching TRBD2. This CDR3 is 14 amino acids long. Germline V CDR1 and CDR2: MNHNS, SASEGT. DNA for the CDR3: TGTGCCAGCAGTGAAGCCGGACTAGCGGGAGATCCGGTCTTC. This encodes CASSEAGLAGDPVF.

On this clone itself: At the DNA level, this CDR3 is encoded by other sequences in the same sample as well. The V call is TRBV4-1, the J call TRBJ1-2, with a possible D match to TRBD1 (6 bases). CDR1 and CDR2 from the germline V gene are MGHRA and YSYEKL. Trimming took 3 bases from V and 0 from J, leaving 8 bases between them. The CDR3 totals 14 residues. The CDR3 loop is CASSQDRANYGYTF. In DNA form, the CDR3 reads TGCGCCAGCAGCCAGGACAGAGCTAACTATGGCTACACCTTC.

The chain couples TRBV10-1 to TRBJ2-5; tentatively, D is TRBD1 or TRBD2 (5 bases each). The CDR3 consists of 12 residues. V was shortened by 4 bases and J by 4 bases, with 7 bases between the two germline ends. Germline values: CDR1 WNHNN, CDR2 SYGVQD (reference sequence). CDR3 sequence: CASSAGTETQYF. The DNA of the CDR3 is TGCGCCAGCAGTGCCGGGACAGAGACCCAGTACTTC.

The chain links TRBV19 to TRBJ1-2; 9 bases fit TRBD1. The V segment lost 5 bases and the J segment 2 bases; nucleotides outside the gene matches: 3. The CDR3 is 14 residues long. CDR1 and CDR2 (germline): LNHDA, SQIVND (reference sequence). This CDR3 reads CASSLDRGNYGYTF. The CDR3 DNA follows: TGTGCCAGTAGTTTGGACAGGGGAAACTATGGCTACACCTTC.

This chain connects TRBV28 to TRBJ2-7, with TRBD1 matching 8 bases. Germline values: CDR1 MDHEN, CDR2 SYDVKM. The ends lost 10 bases at V and 4 bases at J; junction bases unmatched: 3. This CDR3 is 11 amino acids long. CDR3 sequence reads: CATRTGYEQYF. The CDR3 region has the DNA TGTGCCACTCGGACAGGGTACGAGCAGTACTTC.

Concerning this clone: Other DNA sequences within the sample encode an identical CDR3. The J gene is TRBJ2-7, the V gene TRBV9; D unresolved. Per germline, CDR1 SGDLS and CDR2 YYNGEE. V lost 0 bases, J lost 0 bases, and 7 bases lay in between. The CDR3 contains 14 residues. CDR3 residues: CASSVGYSSYEQYF. The CDR3 bases are TGTGCCAGCAGCGTAGGGTACAGCTCCTACGAGCAGTACTTC.

Here the CDR3 DNA reads TGTGCCAGTAGTATTGGGGCGGGGCTCATGGACATCTATGGCTACACCTTC. Its protein product is CASSIGAGLMDIYGYTF. The chain carries TRBV19 and TRBJ1-2; D may be TRBD1 (5 bases). The germline V and J ends were trimmed by 3 bases and 4 bases, with 21 bases remaining between them. This CDR3 comprises 17 residues. The V gene's germline CDR1 is LNHDA and CDR2 SQIVND (reference sequence).

The rearrangement uses TRBV10-3 and TRBJ1-5; D is perhaps TRBD1 (5 bases). The CDR3 covers 16 residues. Trimming took 3 bases from V and 0 from J, leaving 12 bases between them. CDR1 is ENHRY and CDR2 is SYGVKD in the germline V gene. The CDR3 sequence: CAISEEGPVSNQPQHF. CDR3 coding DNA: TGTGCCATCAGTGAAGAGGGGCCCGTTAGCAATCAGCCCCAGCATTTT.

The rearrangement uses TRBV23-1 and TRBJ1-2, with TRBD1 matching over 8 bases. TRBV23-1 falls under the ORF class, with uncertain function. CDR3 length: 14 residues. V was clipped by 7 bases and J by 2 bases; unmatched bases: 6. CDR3: CASNLWDRNYGYTF. CDR3 coding DNA: TGCGCCAGCAATTTGTGGGACAGGAACTATGGCTACACCTTC.

The V gene is TRBV19, the J gene TRBJ2-1; weak D call: TRBD2 (6 bases). Trimming pared 7 bases from V and 0 bases from J, leaving 13 bases between. The CDR3 is made up of 15 amino acids. Per germline, CDR1 LNHDA and CDR2 SQIVND (reference sequence). The CDR3 DNA reads as TGTGCCAGTACCCACGGGGGTTTCTCCTACAATGAGCAGTTCTTC. It codes for CASTHGGFSYNEQFF.